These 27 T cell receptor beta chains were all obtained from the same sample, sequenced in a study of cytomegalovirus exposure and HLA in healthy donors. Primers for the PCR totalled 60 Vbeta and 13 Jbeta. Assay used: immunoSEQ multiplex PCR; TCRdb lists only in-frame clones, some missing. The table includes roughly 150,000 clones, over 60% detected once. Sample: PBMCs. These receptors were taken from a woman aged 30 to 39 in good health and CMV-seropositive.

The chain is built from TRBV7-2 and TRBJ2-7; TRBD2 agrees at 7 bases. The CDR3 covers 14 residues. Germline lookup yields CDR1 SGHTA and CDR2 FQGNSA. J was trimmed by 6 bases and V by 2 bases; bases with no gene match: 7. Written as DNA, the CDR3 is TGTGCCAGCAGCTTAAAAGCGGGAAAAGGCGAGCAGTACTTC. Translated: CASSLKAGKGEQYF.

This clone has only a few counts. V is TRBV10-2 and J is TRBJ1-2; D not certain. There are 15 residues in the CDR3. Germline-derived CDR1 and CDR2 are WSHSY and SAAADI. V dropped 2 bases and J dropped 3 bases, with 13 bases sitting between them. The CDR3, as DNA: TGCGCCAGCAGTGAGAGGAGGTCTTGGGACTATGGCTACACCTTC. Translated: CASSERRSWDYGYTF.

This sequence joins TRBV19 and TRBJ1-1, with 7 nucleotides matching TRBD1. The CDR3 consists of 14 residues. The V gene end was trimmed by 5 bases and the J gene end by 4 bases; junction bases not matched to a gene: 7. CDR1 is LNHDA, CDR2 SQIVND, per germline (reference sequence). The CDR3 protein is CASSDTGVSTEAFF. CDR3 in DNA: TGTGCCAGTAGTGATACAGGGGTCTCCACTGAAGCTTTCTTT.

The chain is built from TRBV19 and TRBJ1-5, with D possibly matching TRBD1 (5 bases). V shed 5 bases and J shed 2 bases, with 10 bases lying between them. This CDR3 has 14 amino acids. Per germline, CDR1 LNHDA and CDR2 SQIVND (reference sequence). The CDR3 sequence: CASSVRGGNQPQHF. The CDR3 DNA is TGTGCCAGTAGTGTCCGGGGGGGCAATCAGCCCCAGCATTTT.

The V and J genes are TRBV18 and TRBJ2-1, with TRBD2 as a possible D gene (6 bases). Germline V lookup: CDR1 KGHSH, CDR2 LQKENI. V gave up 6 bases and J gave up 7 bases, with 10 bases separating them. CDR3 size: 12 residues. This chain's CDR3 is CASSFLANEQFF. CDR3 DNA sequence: TGTGCCAGCTCGTTCCTAGCGAATGAGCAGTTCTTC.

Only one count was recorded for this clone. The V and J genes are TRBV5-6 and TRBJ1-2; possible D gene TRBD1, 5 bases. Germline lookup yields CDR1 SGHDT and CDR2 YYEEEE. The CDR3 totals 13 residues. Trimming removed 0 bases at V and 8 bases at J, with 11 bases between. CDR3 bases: TGTGCCAGCAGCTTGGGGAGGGGTGGAGGCTACACCTTC. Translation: CASSLGRGGGYTF.

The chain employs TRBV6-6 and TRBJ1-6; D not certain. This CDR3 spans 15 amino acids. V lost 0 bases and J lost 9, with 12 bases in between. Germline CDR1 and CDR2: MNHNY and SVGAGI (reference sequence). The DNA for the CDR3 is TGTGCCAGCAGTTACTCTCCCCCGCGTGGTTCACCCCTCCACTTT. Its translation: CASSYSPPRGSPLHF.

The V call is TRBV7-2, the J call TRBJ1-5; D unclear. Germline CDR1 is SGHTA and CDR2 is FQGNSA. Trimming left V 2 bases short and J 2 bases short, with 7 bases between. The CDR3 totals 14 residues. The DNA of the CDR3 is TGTGCCAGCAGCTTATATTCCGGCAATCAGCCCCAGCATTTT. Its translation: CASSLYSGNQPQHF.

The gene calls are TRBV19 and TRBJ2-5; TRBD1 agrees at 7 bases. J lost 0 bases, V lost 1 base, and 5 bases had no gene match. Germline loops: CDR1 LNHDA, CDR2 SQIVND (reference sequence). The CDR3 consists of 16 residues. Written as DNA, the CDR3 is TGTGCCAGTAGTATAGGGGACAGACCGTACCAAGAGACCCAGTACTTC. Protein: CASSIGDRPYQETQYF.

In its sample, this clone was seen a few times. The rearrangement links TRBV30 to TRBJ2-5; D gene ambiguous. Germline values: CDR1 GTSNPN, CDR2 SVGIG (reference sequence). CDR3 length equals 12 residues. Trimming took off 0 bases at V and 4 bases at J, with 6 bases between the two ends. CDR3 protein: CAWSVLRETQYF. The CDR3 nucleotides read TGTGCCTGGAGTGTCCTCCGAGAGACCCAGTACTTC.

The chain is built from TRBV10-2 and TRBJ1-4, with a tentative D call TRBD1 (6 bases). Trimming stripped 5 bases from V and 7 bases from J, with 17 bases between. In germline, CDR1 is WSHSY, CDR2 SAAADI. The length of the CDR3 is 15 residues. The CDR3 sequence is CASSRGAGSTEKLFF. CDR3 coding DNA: TGCGCCAGCAGTCGGGGGGCAGGGTCGACTGAAAAACTGTTTTTT.

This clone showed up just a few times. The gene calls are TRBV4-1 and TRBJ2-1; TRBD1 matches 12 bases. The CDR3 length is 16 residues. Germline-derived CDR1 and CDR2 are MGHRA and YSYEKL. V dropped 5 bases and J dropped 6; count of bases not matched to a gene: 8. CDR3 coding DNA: TGCGCCAGCAGCTACACCGGGACAGGGGGCATCAATGAGCAGTTCTTC. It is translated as CASSYTGTGGINEQFF.

Here the CDR3 DNA reads TGTGCCAGCAGCTTAACCCAGGGGAAGACCCAGTACTTC. Translating it yields CASSLTQGKTQYF. This sequence joins TRBV7-9 and TRBJ2-5, with TRBD1 as a possible D gene (6 bases). This CDR3 spans 13 amino acids. Germline CDR1 SEHNR, CDR2 FQNEAQ (reference sequence). V was trimmed by 2 bases and J by 6 bases, leaving 10 bases between them.

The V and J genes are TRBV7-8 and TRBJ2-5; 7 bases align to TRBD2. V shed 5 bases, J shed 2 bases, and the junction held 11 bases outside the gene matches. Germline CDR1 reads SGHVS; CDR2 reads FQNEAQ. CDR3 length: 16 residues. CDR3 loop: CASSPVRESLQETQYF. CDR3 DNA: TGTGCCAGCAGCCCCGTGCGGGAGTCCCTACAAGAGACCCAGTACTTC. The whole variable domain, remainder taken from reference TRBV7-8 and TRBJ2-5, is GAGVSQSPRYKVAKRGQDVALRCDPISGHVSLFWYQQALGQGPEFLTYFQNEAQLDKSGLPSDRFFAERPEGSVSTLKIQRTQQEDSAVYLCASSPVRESLQETQYFGPGTRLLVL.

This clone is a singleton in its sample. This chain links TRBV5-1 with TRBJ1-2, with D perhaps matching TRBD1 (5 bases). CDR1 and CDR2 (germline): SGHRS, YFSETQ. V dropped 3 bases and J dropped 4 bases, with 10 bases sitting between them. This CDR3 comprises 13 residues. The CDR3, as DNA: TGCGCCAGCAGCTCCTCGGGACTCTATGGCTACACCTTC. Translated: CASSSSGLYGYTF.

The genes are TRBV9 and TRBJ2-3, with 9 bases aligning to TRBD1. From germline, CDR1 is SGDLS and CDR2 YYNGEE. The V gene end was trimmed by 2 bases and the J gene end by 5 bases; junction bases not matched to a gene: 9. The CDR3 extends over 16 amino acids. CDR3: CASSVLGQGMVDTQYF. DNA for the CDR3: TGTGCCAGCAGCGTTTTGGGACAGGGAATGGTAGATACGCAGTATTTT.

The CDR3 loop reads CASIPGGAGLLNEQFF. In DNA form, the CDR3 reads TGTGCCAGCATCCCAGGAGGTGCGGGTTTACTCAATGAGCAGTTCTTC. This sequence joins TRBV2 and TRBJ2-1; weak D call: TRBD2 (5 bases). Between the trimmed V and J ends, which lost 7 bases and 6 bases, there was a span of 22 bases. CDR1 and CDR2 (germline): SNHLY, FYNNEI. This CDR3 contains 16 residues.

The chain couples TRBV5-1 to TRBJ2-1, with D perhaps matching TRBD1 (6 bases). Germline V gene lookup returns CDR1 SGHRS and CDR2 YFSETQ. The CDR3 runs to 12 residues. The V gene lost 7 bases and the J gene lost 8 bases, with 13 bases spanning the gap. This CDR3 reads CASSRPGDEQFF. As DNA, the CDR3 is TGCGCCAGCTCCCGACCAGGGGATGAGCAGTTCTTC.

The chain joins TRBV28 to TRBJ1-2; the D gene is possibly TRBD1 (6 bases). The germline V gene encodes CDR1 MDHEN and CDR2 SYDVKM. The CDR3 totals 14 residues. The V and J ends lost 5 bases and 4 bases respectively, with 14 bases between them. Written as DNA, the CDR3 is TGTGCCAGCAGTCTGCCAAACAGGGTCTATGGCTACACCTTC. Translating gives CASSLPNRVYGYTF.

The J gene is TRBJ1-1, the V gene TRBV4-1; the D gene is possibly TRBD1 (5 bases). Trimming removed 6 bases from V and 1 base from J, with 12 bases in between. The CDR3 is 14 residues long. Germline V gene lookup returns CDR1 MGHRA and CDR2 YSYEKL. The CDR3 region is CASRGVLRNTEAFF. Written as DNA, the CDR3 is TGCGCCAGCAGAGGGGTTCTACGGAACACTGAAGCTTTCTTT.

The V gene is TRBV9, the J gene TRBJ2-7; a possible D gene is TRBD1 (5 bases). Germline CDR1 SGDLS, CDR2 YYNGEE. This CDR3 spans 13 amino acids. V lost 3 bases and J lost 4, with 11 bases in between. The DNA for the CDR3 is TGTGCCAGCAGCGACCACGACAGTTACGAGCAGTACTTC. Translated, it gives CASSDHDSYEQYF.

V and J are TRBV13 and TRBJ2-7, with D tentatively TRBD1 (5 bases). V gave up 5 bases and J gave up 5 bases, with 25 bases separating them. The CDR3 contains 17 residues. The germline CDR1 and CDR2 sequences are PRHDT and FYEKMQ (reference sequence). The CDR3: CASSPVRSQGLRNEQYF. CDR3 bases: TGTGCCAGCAGCCCCGTTAGGTCCCAGGGCTTGCGGAACGAGCAGTACTTC. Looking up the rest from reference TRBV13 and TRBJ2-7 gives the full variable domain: AAGVIQSPRHLIKEKRETATLKCYPIPRHDTVYWYQQGPGQDPQFLISFYEKMQSDKGSIPDRFSAQQFSDYHSELNMSSLELGDSALYFCASSPVRSQGLRNEQYFGPGTRLTVT.

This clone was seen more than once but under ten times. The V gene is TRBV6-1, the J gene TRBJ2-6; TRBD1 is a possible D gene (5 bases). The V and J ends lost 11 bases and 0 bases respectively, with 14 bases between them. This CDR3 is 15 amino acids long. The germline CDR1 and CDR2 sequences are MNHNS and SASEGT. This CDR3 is CASTGSHSGANVLTF. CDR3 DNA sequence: TGTGCCTCTACAGGATCCCACTCTGGGGCCAACGTCCTGACTTTC.

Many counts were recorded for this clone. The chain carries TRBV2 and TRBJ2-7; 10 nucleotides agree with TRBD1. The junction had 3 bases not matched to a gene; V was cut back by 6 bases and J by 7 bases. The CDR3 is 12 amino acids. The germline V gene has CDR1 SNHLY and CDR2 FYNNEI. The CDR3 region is CASRDRGEEQYF. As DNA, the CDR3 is TGTGCCAGCAGGGACAGGGGGGAAGAGCAGTACTTC.

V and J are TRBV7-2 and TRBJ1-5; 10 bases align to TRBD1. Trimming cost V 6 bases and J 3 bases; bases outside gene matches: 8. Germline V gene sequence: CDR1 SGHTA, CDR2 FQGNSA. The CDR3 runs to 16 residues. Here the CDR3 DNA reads TGTGCCAGCAGTCCGGGACAGGGGACTTTCAATCAGCCCCAGCATTTT. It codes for CASSPGQGTFNQPQHF.

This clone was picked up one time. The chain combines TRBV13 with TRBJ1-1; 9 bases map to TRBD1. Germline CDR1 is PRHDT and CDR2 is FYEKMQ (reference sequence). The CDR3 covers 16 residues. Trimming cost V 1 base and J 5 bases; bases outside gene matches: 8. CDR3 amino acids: CASSLEGTGRLTEAFF. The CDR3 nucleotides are TGTGCCAGCAGCTTAGAAGGGACAGGGCGATTGACTGAAGCTTTCTTT.

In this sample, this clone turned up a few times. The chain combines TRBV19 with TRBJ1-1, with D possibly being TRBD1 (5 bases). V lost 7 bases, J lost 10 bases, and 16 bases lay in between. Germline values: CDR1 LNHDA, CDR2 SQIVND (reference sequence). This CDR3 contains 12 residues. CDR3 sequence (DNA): TGTGCCAGTAAGTTTTCGGGGGACGGAGCTTTCTTT. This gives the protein CASKFSGDGAFF.